A single T cell receptor beta chain is shown here with its context. The antigen remains unidentified. The CDR3 has 16 amino acids. V was clipped by 5 bases and J by 5 bases; unmatched bases: 8. Germline assignment: CDR1 KGHDR and CDR2 SFDVKD. These data belong to a study of T cells after posttransplantation cyclophosphamide. Study-level points and caveats: Recipient CMV seropositivity and CMV reactivation strongly tracked TRB clonality.

TCRdb keeps only in-frame clones here, not all; method: immunoSEQ multiplex PCR. The sample offers 34,000 or so clones and no singletons, the top ten holding 6.5% to 7%. The chain couples TRBV24-1 to TRBJ1-5; 10 bases line up with TRBD1. The sequence derives from a woman aged 50 to 60 in good health and a related stem cell transplant donor. Specimen: PBMCs. The CDR3 sequence is CATSAGTGVDYQPQHF. The CDR3, as DNA: TGTGCCACCAGTGCCGGGACAGGGGTGGACTATCAGCCCCAGCATTTT.